Listed here are 5 T cell receptor beta chains from one sample, sequenced in a study of blood T cell dynamics during melanoma immunotherapy. This table comes from immunoSEQ multiplex PCR, and its TCRdb copy is limited to in-frame clones, with some not included. The data show 8,500 to 11,000 clones, roughly nine tenths seen once. Time point denoted: week 3, after first cycle of checkpoint inhibitor. The sequencing used blood, collected from a patient treated with checkpoint blockade. Every receptor here comes from a human donor with melanoma.

The chain couples TRBV9 to TRBJ1-2; D remains unclear. CDR3 length: 14 amino acids. Germline V gene lookup returns CDR1 SGDLS and CDR2 YYNGEE. With 4 bases removed from V and 6 bases from J, the gap between germline ends came to 16 bases. CDR3 DNA sequence: TGTGCCAGCAGCCTAGCTATGCCGACGGATGGCTACACCTTC. It codes for CASSLAMPTDGYTF.

The count of this clone is one. Written as DNA, the CDR3 is TGTGCCAGCAGTTTGGACGGAGGAACCATTAATGAAAAACTGTTTTTT. Translating it yields CASSLDGGTINEKLFF. The chain recombines TRBV27 with TRBJ1-4; the D is unclear. The germline CDR1 and CDR2 sequences are MNHEY and SMNVEV (reference sequence). The CDR3 covers 16 residues. Trimming cost V 3 bases and J 4 bases, with 15 bases left between them.

The rearrangement uses TRBV11-2 and TRBJ1-4, with D unresolved. Trimming stripped 4 bases from V and 8 bases from J, with 23 bases between. There are 17 residues in the CDR3. CDR1 is SGHAT and CDR2 is FQNNGV in the germline V gene. In DNA form, the CDR3 reads TGTGCCAGCAGCTCCCTTAGGCGGGGTATAGAGGGAGAAAAACTGTTTTTT. This encodes CASSSLRRGIEGEKLFF.

In DNA, the CDR3 is TGTGCCAGCAGTGAAGCCGGCCAAAACACCATATATTTT. Protein product: CASSEAGQNTIYF. The rearrangement links TRBV6-1 to TRBJ1-3; D not certain. This CDR3 contains 13 residues. V was clipped by 0 bases and J by 6 bases, with 6 bases between them. The germline V gene encodes CDR1 MNHNS and CDR2 SASEGT.

J is TRBJ2-1 and V is TRBV18, with 7 bases matching TRBD2. This CDR3 comprises 15 residues. J was trimmed by 5 bases and V by 6 bases; bases with no gene match: 10. Germline CDR1 and CDR2: KGHSH and LQKENI. CDR3 nucleotides: TGTGCCAGCTCCTCCCTAGCGGCATATGACAATGAGCAGTTCTTC. Translating it yields CASSSLAAYDNEQFF. Supplemented by reference TRBV18 and TRBJ2-1, the full variable domain reads NAGVMQNPRHLVRRRGQEARLRCSPMKGHSHVYWYRQLPEEGLKFMVYLQKENIIDESGMPKERFSAEFPKEGPSILRIQQVVRGDSAAYFCASSSLAAYDNEQFFGPGTRLTVL.